Detailed here is one T cell receptor (beta chain). This receptor's antigen is unknown. Qualities for individual bases were not recorded, and no much larger clone is one base off. TCRbeta CDR3 regions were amplified from genomic DNA using the immunoSEQ Assay, a bias-controlled multiplex PCR. Per the source publication's procedure: The number of nucleated cells in each sample was estimated from the amplification of reference gene primers within the assay. To quantify the absolute abundance of each unique TCRbeta CDR3 rearrangement, sequence reads were collapsed and filtered. For each sample, productive Simpson clonality was calculated as the square root of Simpson's diversity index over productive rearrangements. TCRdb mirrors the immuneACCESS table, restricted to in-frame sequences. Some clones are absent from its copies; in checked studies, under half trace to an unresolved V gene, and the reason for the others is unknown. V, J and clone size are taken as reported in that table, and D and trimming were inferred from the DNA itself. The sample profile shows 200,000 to 250,000 clones; 75% to 85% of them were found once. Less than 8% of the sample comes from the top ten.

Collaborating institutions collected whole blood in K2EDTA tubes following their own protocols. For TCRbeta analysis, collaborators shipped samples in one of three forms: frozen whole blood, isolated PBMCs, or DNA extracted from either of those sample types. This specimen comes from a study of blood T cell repertoires in COVID-19 (dated by TCRdb to 2019 to 2021). About the full investigation: The collaborator samples originated in the United States, Italy and Spain and spanned the acute and convalescent phases of COVID-19. The prospective study material was composed of cDNA or gDNA derived from T cells, B-cell-depleted T cells, or PBMCs. The dataset comprised deeply sampled blood TCRbeta repertoires from subjects exposed to, actively infected with, or recovered from COVID-19. A freely available public database, intended as a resource for researchers studying the immune response to SARS-CoV-2, is where the repertoires were released. The samples were drawn from two sources: the first 160 participants of the ongoing ImmuneRACE study, and 1,000 to 1,500 subjects contributed by 6 global collaborators. A de-identified subject ID, COVID-19 status, age in years and sex were almost always included in the sample metadata. Where HLA class I and class II types were available, the types were taken from metadata supplied by the sample provider, not from assay-based typing. Beyond this particular receptor, the publication reports: The amount of clinical and demographic metadata varied by source and participant and was provided uncurated.

The CDR3 sequence holds 18 residues, the cysteine and phenylalanine included. CDR3 DNA only is kept here, 54 bases in frame from base 1. Germline trimming amounts to 2 bases on V and 4 bases on J, with 13 as the count of junction bases outside the gene matches. In the germline V gene, CDR1 corresponds to SGHDT and CDR2 to YYEEEE. This TCR was recovered from a woman aged 45-65 years with acute or convalescent COVID-19. Sequencing input: peripheral blood. The chain is assembled from TRBV5-6 and TRBJ2-3, with 10 middle bases fitting TRBD2. The nucleotides read TGTGCCAGCAGCTTAGTTGCTAGCGGGAGAGGAGGGGCAGATACGCAGTATTTT. It specifies CASSLVASGRGGADTQYF.